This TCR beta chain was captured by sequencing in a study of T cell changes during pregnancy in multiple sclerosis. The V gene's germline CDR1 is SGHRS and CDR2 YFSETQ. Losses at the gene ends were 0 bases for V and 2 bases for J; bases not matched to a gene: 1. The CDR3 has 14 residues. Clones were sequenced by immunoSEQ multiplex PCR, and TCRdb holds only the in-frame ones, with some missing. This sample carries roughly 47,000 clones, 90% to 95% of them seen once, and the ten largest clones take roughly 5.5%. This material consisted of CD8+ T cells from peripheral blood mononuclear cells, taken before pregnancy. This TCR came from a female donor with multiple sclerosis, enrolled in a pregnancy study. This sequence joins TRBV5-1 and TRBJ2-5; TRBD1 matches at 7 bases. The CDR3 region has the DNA TGCGCCAGCAGCTTGGACAGGGGACAAGAGACCCAGTACTTC. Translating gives CASSLDRGQETQYF.